Listed below are T cell receptor beta chains from one sample, sequenced in a study of T cells in Graves' hyperthyroidism and ophthalmopathy. TCRdb processed the multiplex PCR reads anew with MiXCR; each CDR3 protein has one entry. This sample has about 260,000 distinct CDR3 sequences, with 20% to 30% found just once. The sequenced sample was blood. These TCRs come from a man aged 40-55 years with Graves' hyperthyroidism that later progressed to Graves' ophthalmopathy. Each CDR3 is given with its conserved first and last residue.

v_call: TRBV28; cdr3_aa: CASSMRTSYEQYF
v_call: TRBV11-1; cdr3_aa: CASSLDGGFNTGELFF
v_call: TRBV4-1; cdr3_aa: CASSQAERGPNQPQHF
v_call: TRBV20-1; cdr3_aa: CSARPGRALYEQYF
v_call: TRBV30; cdr3_aa: CAWTLGGTLANYGYTF
v_call: TRBV5-1; cdr3_aa: CASSLVGSGSRDEQFF
v_call: TRBV24-1; cdr3_aa: CATSDFGGLAFF
v_call: TRBV15; cdr3_aa: CATSSYPGSYEQYF
v_call: TRBV19; cdr3_aa: CASNPSGRGLPNTF
v_call: TRBV2; cdr3_aa: CASSGSSWDTGELFF
v_call: TRBV7-3; cdr3_aa: CASSPPTVTYEQYF
v_call: TRBV28; cdr3_aa: CASSLVRTGHYGYTF
v_call: TRBV2; cdr3_aa: CASKQRWTGYEQYF
v_call: TRBV28; cdr3_aa: CASSFSDRRSTEAFF
v_call: TRBV12-3/TRBV12-4; cdr3_aa: CASSLSFASGNTIYF
v_call: TRBV6-2/TRBV6-3; cdr3_aa: CASSQDARGMNTGELFF
v_call: TRBV29-1; cdr3_aa: CSVTGDGITGNTIYF
v_call: TRBV29-1; cdr3_aa: CSVVPGPLHTGELFF
v_call: TRBV6-2/TRBV6-3; cdr3_aa: CASSYSLSGKGSSVDEQYF
v_call: TRBV28; cdr3_aa: CASQQPRVGQETQYF
v_call: TRBV20-1; cdr3_aa: CSASGNRHTGELFF
v_call: TRBV6-1; cdr3_aa: CASRNTGQGNYGYTF
v_call: TRBV5-1; cdr3_aa: CASSYLGQGDYEQYF
v_call: TRBV20-1; cdr3_aa: CSAGYRGRLNGYTF
v_call: TRBV5-6; cdr3_aa: CASSSYGRGPYEQYF
v_call: TRBV12-3/TRBV12-4; cdr3_aa: CASSLRANTGELFF
v_call: TRBV3-1; cdr3_aa: CASSQSAGLETQYF
v_call: TRBV28; cdr3_aa: CATDRHRVGYGYTF
v_call: TRBV5-1; cdr3_aa: CASSLAGTYEQYF
v_call: TRBV10-3; cdr3_aa: CAIRGTTAAIGYTF
v_call: TRBV20-1; cdr3_aa: CSVLPGQGGANIQYF
v_call: TRBV27; cdr3_aa: CASSWGSRTPTAIYEQYF
v_call: TRBV9; cdr3_aa: CASSRTGEKQYF
v_call: TRBV6-1; cdr3_aa: CASSEAGPGLAGVETQYF
v_call: TRBV2; cdr3_aa: CASSGDSASYEQYF
v_call: TRBV4-3; cdr3_aa: CASSPTTNTGELFF
v_call: TRBV4-1; cdr3_aa: CASSQAEQSYEQYF
v_call: TRBV28; cdr3_aa: CASSWGQGTHTF
v_call: TRBV2; cdr3_aa: CASRLGVDYGYTF
v_call: TRBV20-1; cdr3_aa: CSATRLAGTYEQYF
v_call: TRBV2; cdr3_aa: CASNLNTEAFF
v_call: TRBV19; cdr3_aa: CASSSWNENQPQHF
v_call: TRBV18; cdr3_aa: CASSPNRGVSYEQYF
v_call: TRBV7-9; cdr3_aa: CALGGGKAGQETQYF
v_call: TRBV6-2/TRBV6-3; cdr3_aa: CATGLGGQGSSGANVLTF
v_call: TRBV12-3/TRBV12-4; cdr3_aa: CASSLRSSGVYEQYF
v_call: TRBV30; cdr3_aa: CAWMSLGTVEAFF
v_call: TRBV6-5; cdr3_aa: CASSYRQGDQPQHF